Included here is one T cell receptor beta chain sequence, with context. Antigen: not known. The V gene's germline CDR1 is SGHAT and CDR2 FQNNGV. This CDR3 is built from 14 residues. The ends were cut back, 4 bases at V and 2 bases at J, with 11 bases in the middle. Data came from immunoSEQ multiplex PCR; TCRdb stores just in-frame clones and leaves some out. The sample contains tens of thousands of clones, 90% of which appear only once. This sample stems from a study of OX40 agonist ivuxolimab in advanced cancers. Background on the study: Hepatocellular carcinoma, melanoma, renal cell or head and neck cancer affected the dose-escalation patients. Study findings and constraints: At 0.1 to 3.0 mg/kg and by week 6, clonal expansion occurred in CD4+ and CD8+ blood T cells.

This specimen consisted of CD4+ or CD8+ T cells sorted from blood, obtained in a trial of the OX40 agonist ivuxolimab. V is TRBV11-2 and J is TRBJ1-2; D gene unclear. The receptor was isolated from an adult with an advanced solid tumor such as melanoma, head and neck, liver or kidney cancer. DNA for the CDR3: TGTGCCAGCAGCTCCCCCCGGATAAACTATGGCTACACCTTC. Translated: CASSSPRINYGYTF.